A selection of T cell receptor beta chains follows, all from one sample in a study of identical twins. From the 5' RACE reads, TCRdb called clonotypes with MiXCR, one entry per CDR3 protein. The top ten hold less than 0.35% of the sample, which has some 1,600,000 distinct CDR3 sequences, about 31% seen once. Sequencing input: cord blood. The receptors were gathered from a newborn girl in good health. CDR3s include the opening cysteine and the closing phenylalanine or tryptophan. The D gene is left open where the match is weak. Part of the rows lack a size; the others show once, few, many or a class for expanded clones.

size	D	V	J	CDR3	DNA
NA	TRBD1	TRBV20-1	TRBJ1-1	CSASQGAVGTEAFF	TGCAGTGCTTCGCAGGGGGCTGTCGGCACTGAAGCTTTCTTT
NA	NA	TRBV6-2/TRBV6-3	TRBJ2-7	CASSSLGPLGGSYEQYF	TGTGCCAGCAGTAGTCTCGGACCCCTCGGCGGATCTTACGAGCAGTACTTC
few	TRBD1	TRBV5-1	TRBJ2-7	CASSLFGQGYEQYF	TGCGCCAGCAGCTTGTTCGGACAGGGGTACGAGCAGTACTTC
few	NA	TRBV20-1	TRBJ2-7	CSARGDQNYEQYF	TGCAGTGCTAGAGGGGACCAGAACTACGAGCAGTACTTC
few	NA	TRBV10-2	TRBJ2-5	CASSESSETQYF	TGCGCCAGCAGTGAGTCGTCTGAGACCCAGTACTTC
many	TRBD1	TRBV7-2	TRBJ2-1	CASSLQGTYNEQFF	TGTGCCAGCAGTTTACAGGGGACCTACAATGAGCAGTTCTTC
NA	TRBD2	TRBV7-9	TRBJ2-7	CASSLLAGVLYEQYF	TGTGCCAGCAGCCTCCTAGCGGGTGTACTCTACGAGCAGTACTTC
NA	TRBD2	TRBV10-3	TRBJ2-7	CAISDILAGGQQYF	TGTGCCATCAGTGATATCCTAGCGGGAGGCCAGCAGTACTTC
many	TRBD1	TRBV9	TRBJ1-2	CASSGAGQSYGYTF	TGTGCCAGCAGCGGAGCGGGACAGTCCTATGGCTACACCTTC
NA	NA	TRBV25-1	TRBJ1-1	CASSDSPHTEAFF	TGTGCCAGCAGTGATAGCCCCCACACTGAAGCTTTCTTT
few	NA	TRBV13	TRBJ2-6	CASRSAFAGSGANVLTF	TGTGCCAGCAGAAGTGCTTTCGCCGGCTCTGGGGCCAACGTCCTGACTTTC
few	TRBD2	TRBV20-1	TRBJ2-7	CSGGERGVSYEQYF	TGCAGTGGGGGGGAGCGGGGGGTTTCCTACGAGCAGTACTTC
NA	NA	TRBV20-1	TRBJ2-3	CSASNWGRHTGDTQYF	TGCAGTGCTAGTAATTGGGGACGACACACGGGGGATACGCAGTATTTT
few	NA	TRBV5-5	TRBJ2-7	CASSRPTGRYEQYF	TGTGCCAGCAGCCGACCGACAGGGAGGTACGAGCAGTACTTC
NA	NA	TRBV30	TRBJ1-2	CAWREWDGPRNYGYTF	TGTGCCTGGCGCGAGTGGGACGGGCCCCGGAACTATGGCTACACCTTC
few	NA	TRBV6-5	TRBJ1-6	CASSCSRDSSYNSPLHF	TGTGCCAGCAGTTGCTCCCGCGACAGCTCCTATAATTCACCCCTCCACTTT
NA	NA	TRBV5-1	TRBJ1-5	CASSLDAGGNQPQHF	TGCGCCAGCAGCTTGGACGCAGGGGGCAATCAGCCCCAGCATTTT
NA	NA	TRBV5-6	TRBJ2-5	CASSLSVSQETQYF	TGTGCCAGCAGCTTGTCCGTTTCCCAAGAGACCCAGTACTTC
few	NA	TRBV6-1	TRBJ2-1	CASTDTEQFF	TGTGCCAGCACTGACACTGAGCAGTTCTTC
NA	NA	TRBV2	TRBJ2-4	CASSGVVALAQKQYF	TGTGCCAGCAGTGGGGTAGTCGCCTTAGCACAGAAGCAGTACTTC
NA	TRBD2	TRBV6-2/TRBV6-3	TRBJ2-3	CASSRTSGRPLRYF	TGTGCCAGCAGTCGGACTAGCGGGAGGCCCCTCCGGTATTTT
many	NA	TRBV29-1	TRBJ2-1	CSVVKKNNEQFF	TGCAGCGTTGTGAAGAAGAACAATGAGCAGTTCTTC
few	NA	TRBV7-8	TRBJ2-1	CASSAYRAGFYNEQFF	TGTGCCAGCAGCGCCTACCGAGCGGGTTTCTACAATGAGCAGTTCTTC
NA	TRBD2	TRBV20-1	TRBJ2-1	CSARVLAGGPNEQFF	TGCAGTGCTAGAGTTTTAGCGGGGGGGCCCAATGAGCAGTTCTTC
few	NA	TRBV6-2/TRBV6-3	TRBJ2-7	CASSYRDTTYEQYF	TGTGCCAGCAGTTACCGGGACACCACCTACGAGCAGTACTTC
NA	NA	TRBV5-5	TRBJ2-5	CASSLGPLQGPQETQYF	TGTGCCAGCAGCTTGGGCCCTTTACAGGGCCCTCAAGAGACCCAGTACTTC
NA	NA	TRBV28	TRBJ2-7	CASSLPTGTPNNEQYF	TGTGCCAGCAGTCTACCGACCGGGACTCCCAACAATGAGCAGTACTTC
many	TRBD2	TRBV12-3/TRBV12-4	TRBJ2-5	CASSLQGGEETQYF	TGTGCCAGCAGTTTACAGGGAGGGGAAGAGACCCAGTACTTC
NA	TRBD2	TRBV12-3/TRBV12-4	TRBJ2-7	CASSLRGTSSCEQYF	TGTGCCAGCAGTTTAAGGGGGACTAGCTCCTGCGAGCAGTACTTC
few	TRBD1	TRBV24-1	TRBJ1-2	CATSDSPTGRGGYTF	TGTGCCACCAGTGATTCCCCGACAGGGAGAGGAGGCTACACCTTC
NA	NA	TRBV9	TRBJ1-5	CASSAEMTRQPQHF	TGTGCCAGCAGCGCAGAGATGACAAGGCAGCCCCAGCATTTT
NA	TRBD1	TRBV20-1	TRBJ1-5	CSASPGTGANQPQHF	TGCAGTGCTAGCCCCGGGACAGGGGCCAATCAGCCCCAGCATTTT
NA	TRBD1	TRBV5-1	TRBJ1-1	CASRLNDRGLGTEAFF	TGCGCCAGCAGATTGAACGACAGGGGGCTGGGCACTGAAGCTTTCTTT
NA	TRBD2	TRBV13	TRBJ2-3	CASSFPGGSLTDTQYF	TGTGCCAGCAGCTTCCCGGGAGGGAGTCTCACAGATACGCAGTATTTT
few	NA	TRBV4-1	TRBJ2-1	CASSQGESRRTEQFF	TGCGCCAGCAGCCAAGGGGAGTCAAGGAGGACAGAGCAGTTCTTC
NA	NA	TRBV11-2	TRBJ2-7	CASSASYRENSYEQYF	TGTGCCAGCAGCGCAAGCTACAGGGAAAACTCCTACGAGCAGTACTTC
NA	TRBD2	TRBV5-1	TRBJ2-3	CASSLVGTSGRADTQYF	TGCGCCAGCAGCTTGGTCGGGACTAGCGGGAGGGCAGATACGCAGTATTTT
few	NA	TRBV12-3/TRBV12-4	TRBJ2-1	CASSLVRYSSYNEQFF	TGTGCCAGCAGTTTAGTGCGCTACAGCTCCTACAATGAGCAGTTCTTC
NA	NA	TRBV28	TRBJ1-6	CASKKGFNSPLHF	TGTGCCAGCAAAAAGGGATTTAATTCACCCCTCCACTTT
NA	NA	TRBV29-1	TRBJ2-6	CSADVDSGANVLTF	TGCAGCGCTGACGTGGACTCTGGGGCCAACGTCCTGACTTTC
NA	TRBD1	TRBV7-8	TRBJ1-2	CASSLRTGGYYGYTF	TGTGCCAGCAGCTTACGGACAGGGGGCTACTATGGCTACACCTTC
few	TRBD2	TRBV2	TRBJ2-3	CASSASGSITDTRYF	TGTGCCAGCAGTGCTAGCGGGTCGATCACAGATACGCGGTATTTT
few	NA	TRBV5-1	TRBJ2-7	CASSGQDSYEQYF	TGCGCCAGCAGCGGGCAGGACTCCTACGAGCAGTACTTC
NA	TRBD2	TRBV19	TRBJ2-2	CASSINSGRTGELFF	TGTGCCAGTAGTATAAATAGCGGGAGGACCGGGGAGCTGTTTTTT
NA	NA	TRBV6-6	TRBJ1-2	CASSYSKGGYGYTF	TGTGCCAGCAGTTACTCGAAGGGGGGCTATGGCTACACCTTC
few	NA	TRBV29-1	TRBJ1-1	CSGVSSEAFF	TGCAGCGGTGTCTCATCTGAAGCTTTCTTT
few	NA	TRBV12-3/TRBV12-4	TRBJ2-1	CASSQNGKNEQFF	TGTGCCAGCAGTCAAAACGGGAAAAATGAGCAGTTCTTC
many	NA	TRBV3-1	TRBJ2-5	CASSQGGTRQETQYF	TGTGCCAGCAGCCAAGGAGGGACTCGTCAAGAGACCCAGTACTTC
few	NA	TRBV7-9	TRBJ2-5	CASSLQGSPYF	TGTGCCAGCAGCTTACAGGGGTCCCCGTACTTC
few	NA	TRBV29-1	TRBJ2-1	CSVAGGDGNEQFF	TGCAGCGTTGCCGGGGGAGATGGCAATGAGCAGTTCTTC